This T cell receptor (beta chain) comes out of a study of blood T cell repertoires in COVID-19. The cohort comprised adults aged roughly 18 to 95 years residing in 20 to 25 US areas. Cohort 3 recovery required two negative PCRs, clearance, or symptom resolution. Original analysis: Estimation of nucleated cell counts was performed using reference gene primer amplification. Sequencing used immunoSEQ multiplex PCR; TCRdb keeps in-frame clones, though not all of them. That table gives V, J and clone size, and the DNA gave D and trimming. This sample has 450,000 or so clones, with less than 95% found just once. Per the germline V gene, CDR1 is SGHTA and CDR2 is FQGNSA. Trimming cost V 3 bases and J 4 bases, with 13 bases left between them. The CDR3 sequence is 15 residues long.

Sequencing was carried out using PBMCs or T cells enriched from blood (not recorded which). This sequence originates from a man in his late teens or twenties who had recovered from COVID-19. The chain links TRBV7-2 to TRBJ1-5; the D gene is possibly TRBD1 (5 bases). The DNA for the CDR3 is TGTGCCAGCAGCTTTGCCAGGGTAAGGAATCAGCCCCAGCATTTT. Its translation is CASSFARVRNQPQHF.